The 21 T cell receptor beta chains given below trace back to one sample, sequenced in a study of tumor and adjacent non-tumor tissue in lung cancer. TCRbeta libraries were built with three rounds of nested PCR, modified from ARM-PCR. One entry per CDR3 protein, called by TCRdb with MiXCR from the multiplex PCR reads. Here the sample spans tens of thousands of distinct CDR3 sequences, roughly 72% being singletons. The template was RNA from unsorted bulk tissue. Sequencing was carried out using lung tumor tissue. The receptor source for this set is a woman aged 35 to 49 with non-small cell lung cancer.

This chain links TRBV29-1 with TRBJ2-7; 10 bases line up with TRBD2. V was clipped by 8 bases and J by 0 bases; unmatched bases: 10. The CDR3 consists of 15 residues. Germline V lookup: CDR1 SQVTM, CDR2 ANQGSEA. CDR3 in amino acids: CSMVLAGSSSYEQYF. CDR3 coding DNA: TGCAGCATGGTACTAGCGGGGTCAAGCTCCTACGAGCAGTACTTC.

Details on this clonotype: The conserved closing phenylalanine or tryptophan is absent in this CDR3, likely reflecting a read error. The chain employs TRBV11-2 and TRBJ1-2; D gene ambiguous. CDR3 length equals 15 residues. CDR1 and CDR2 (germline): SGHAT, FQNNGV. DNA of the CDR3: TGTACCAGCAGCCCGACGGGCAGGAGCATACAAGGCTACACCATC. Its protein is CTSSPTGRSIQGYTI.

With regard to this clonotype: The conserved phenylalanine or tryptophan normally closing the CDR3 is absent here, so this likely arose from a read error. No DNA is shown, since the ends of the CDR3 on it are uncertain; the CDR3 is the one TCRdb lists. The chain links TRBV20-1 to TRBJ2-3; the D call TRBD2 from the table was never checked on the DNA. Germline V CDR1 and CDR2: DFQATT, SNEGSKA (reference sequence). Counting both end residues, the CDR3 totals 15 amino acids. CDR3 sequence reads: CSAPGLAGGPDTHYL.

Concerning this clonotype: With a much larger clone just one base away, this may be a read error. The chain carries TRBV28 and TRBJ2-1; 7 bases agree with TRBD2. Per germline, CDR1 MDHEN and CDR2 SYDVKM. The CDR3 contains 12 residues. CDR3 in DNA: TGTGCCAGCGGGAGGGCCTCCAATGGGCAGTTCTTC. It specifies CASGRASNGQFF. Full variable domain (remainder filled in from reference TRBV28 and TRBJ2-1): DVKVTQSSRYLVKRTGEKVFLECVQDMDHENMFWYRQDPGLGLRLIYFSYDVKMKEKGDIPEGYSVSREKKERFSLILESASTNQTSMYLCASGRASNGQFFGPGTRLTVL.

The rearrangement uses TRBV4-1 and TRBJ2-5; 9 positions match TRBD2. There are 15 residues in the CDR3. J lost 4 bases, V lost 3 bases, and 6 bases had no gene match. Germline CDR1 is MGHRA and CDR2 is YSYEKL. The CDR3 region is CASSHRTSEGETQYF. The DNA for the CDR3 is TGCGCCAGCAGCCATAGGACTAGCGAGGGAGAGACCCAGTACTTC.

Notes on this clonotype: A much larger clone lies a single base off, so this may be a read error. The chain has TRBV7-8 and TRBJ2-7; TRBD1 or TRBD2 may be the D gene (5 bases each). CDR1 and CDR2 from the germline V gene are SGHVS and FQNEAQ. CDR3 length: 15 residues. CDR3 in amino acids: CASSLRDGWGYGQYF. The CDR3 nucleotides read TGTGCCAGCAGCTTACGGGACGGTTGGGGCTACGGGCAGTACTTC.

Turning to this clonotype: An end of the junction does not agree with germline; a read error may underlie this. The CDR3 coding sequence is TGTGTCAGCAGCCTTCGAACAGGGGGAAGGATAGATACACGGTATTTT. This sequence encodes CVSSLRTGGRIDTRYF. The J gene is TRBJ2-3, the V gene TRBV11-3, with TRBD1 matching over 8 bases. CDR1 and CDR2 from the germline V gene are SGHNT and YENEEA. The CDR3 spans 16 residues.

The chain joins TRBV29-1 to TRBJ2-1, with 8 bases identical to TRBD2. CDR3 length: 16 amino acids. Germline assignment: CDR1 SQVTM and CDR2 ANQGSEA. CDR3 residues: CNAYLGGLVGATEQFF. CDR3 nucleotide sequence: TGCAACGCTTATTTAGGGGGACTAGTGGGAGCGACGGAGCAGTTCTTC.

In this sample, this clonotype turned up many times. The chain is built from TRBV4-1 and TRBJ1-4; TRBD1 is a possible D gene (5 bases). The V end was cut by 3 bases, the J end by 1 base, with 9 bases between. CDR1 MGHRA and CDR2 YSYEKL come from the germline V gene. This CDR3 region has 15 residues. The CDR3 sequence is CASSQGVITNEKLFF. The CDR3 DNA is TGCGCCAGCAGCCAGGGGGTTATAACTAATGAAAAACTGTTTTTT.

Remarks on this clonotype: Because the CDR3 is missing its conserved closing phenylalanine or tryptophan, this is likely a read error. The chain carries TRBV20-1 and TRBJ1-5; D unresolved. Germline CDR1 is DFQATT and CDR2 is SNEGSKA (reference sequence). Between the trimmed V and J ends, which lost 6 bases and 2 bases, there was a span of 17 bases. This CDR3 contains 15 residues. CDR3 DNA: TGCAGTGCCCAAGACAAATGGGATGGCAATCAGCCCCAGCATCTT. As protein: CSAQDKWDGNQPQHL.

This chain joins TRBV11-2 and TRBJ2-7; 7 bases align to TRBD1. The germline CDR1 and CDR2 sequences are SGHAT and FQNNGV. The CDR3 runs 15 residues. The ends lost 10 bases at V and 4 bases at J; junction bases unmatched: 16. CDR3 coding DNA: TGTGCCAACGGTCAACCAGGGGGTACCCAATACGAGCAGTACTTC. Protein sequence: CANGQPGGTQYEQYF.

This clonotype has at least ten counts. The CDR3 nucleotides read TGCGCCAGCAGCCAAGGCCGGAGGACTAGCACAGATACGCAGTATTTT. It translates to CASSQGRRTSTDTQYF. This sequence joins TRBV4-1 and TRBJ2-3; possible D gene TRBD2, 5 bases. The germline V gene encodes CDR1 MGHRA and CDR2 YSYEKL. The CDR3 totals 16 residues. The germline V and J ends were trimmed by 1 base and 0 bases, with 11 bases remaining between them.

This clonotype was counted ten times or more. The genes are TRBV7-9 and TRBJ1-1, with 7 bases identical to TRBD1. V lost 5 bases to trimming and J lost 1 base; unmatched junction nucleotides: 7. Per the germline V gene, CDR1 is SEHNR and CDR2 is FQNEAQ (reference sequence). The CDR3 sequence is 15 residues long. Here the CDR3 reads CASSIRQGRNTEAFF. The CDR3 DNA is TGTGCCAGCAGCATCCGACAGGGTAGGAACACTGAAGCTTTCTTT.

Turning to this clonotype: A much more abundant neighbour one base away suggests this may be a read error. CDR3 DNA sequence: TGTGCCAGCAGCATACGTTTAGGAACTGTGGCCAACGTCCTGACTTTC. Translated, it gives CASSIRLGTVANVLTF. The chain couples TRBV7-8 to TRBJ2-6; no reliable D call. The germline V gene encodes CDR1 SGHVS and CDR2 FQNEAQ. Trimming shortened V by 5 bases and J by 6 bases, and 17 bases separated the two germline ends. The CDR3 contains 16 residues.

The chain links TRBV28 to TRBJ1-2; D may be TRBD1 (5 bases). V was pared by 9 bases and J by 8 bases, with 19 bases between. Germline V gives CDR1 MDHEN, CDR2 SYDVKM. The CDR3 is 13 amino acids. The CDR3: CASRVIGAYGYTF. For the CDR3, the DNA is TGTGCCAGTAGAGTAATAGGGGCGTACGGCTACACCTTC.

Comments on this clonotype: The junction departs from germline at one end; a sequencing error may be responsible. This sequence joins TRBV2 and TRBJ2-2; D may be TRBD1 or TRBD2 (5 bases each). The CDR3 is 15 residues long. Germline lookup yields CDR1 SNHLY and CDR2 FYNNEI. The CDR3 loop reads CASKSGTENTRELFF. The DNA of the CDR3 is TGTGCCAGCAAGTCCGGGACCGAGAACACCAGGGAGCTGTTTTTT.

Turning to this clonotype: Germline is not matched at one junction end, which may reflect a read error. The CDR3 bases are TGTGTCAGCAGCGCCCGGGACAGGGGACATGCGGTTTTC. It specifies CVSSARDRGHAVF. The rearrangement links TRBV11-2 to TRBJ2-7; TRBD1 matches at 10 bases. CDR3 length equals 13 residues. In germline, CDR1 is SGHAT, CDR2 FQNNGV.

To note about this clonotype: Mismatch with germline at one junction end may stem from a read error. The chain uses TRBV28 and TRBJ1-1, with D unclear. CDR1 is MDHEN and CDR2 is SYDVKM in the germline V gene. The CDR3 length is 11 residues. CDR3 sequence: CASSSPREAIF. The CDR3, as DNA: TGTGCCAGCAGTAGTCCTAGGGAAGCTATCTTT.

Details on this clonotype: It may be a read error: a sequence one base away is much more abundant. V gene TRBV5-1 combines with J gene TRBJ1-6; D is possibly TRBD1 (6 bases). This CDR3 is built from 16 residues. Germline lookup yields CDR1 SGHRS and CDR2 YFSETQ. The CDR3 sequence is CTSSLQGTPNNSPLHF. CDR3 coding DNA: TGCACCAGCAGCTTGCAGGGGACCCCAAATAATTCACCCCTCCACTTT. The full variable domain, its missing parts supplied by reference TRBV5-1 and TRBJ1-6, is KAGVTQTPRYLIKTRGQQVTLSCSPISGHRSVSWYQQTPGQGLQFLFEYFSETQRNKGNFPGRFSGRQFSNSRSEMNVSTLELGDSALYLCTSSLQGTPNNSPLHFGNGTRLTVT.

Details on this clonotype: Since a much larger clone is just one base distant, this may be a read error. The chain uses TRBV5-1 and TRBJ2-7; no clear D gene. The CDR3 extends over 14 amino acids. The germline gives CDR1 SGHRS, CDR2 YFSETQ. CDR3 nucleotide sequence: TGCGCCGGCAGCTTCGACAAGTCTTTGGGGGAGCAGTACTTC. As protein: CAGSFDKSLGEQYF.

A remark on this clonotype: No conserved phenylalanine or tryptophan ends this CDR3, so it is likely a read error. The chain joins TRBV11-2 to TRBJ2-7; possibly TRBD1 for D (5 bases). Germline CDR1 and CDR2: SGHAT and FQNNGV. Trimming cost V 6 bases and J 1 base, with 13 bases left between them. CDR3 size: 14 residues. The CDR3 nucleotides are TGTGCCAGCAGAGATACAGGTGTTTCCTACGAGCAGTACTCC. Its translation: CASRDTGVSYEQYS.